This T cell receptor (beta chain) was found in a study of radiotherapy plus CTLA-4 blockade in lung cancer. Study background: Objective responses occurred in 15% to 20% of patients; over 25% had disease control.

CDR3 length: 15 residues. Germline V CDR1 and CDR2: SGHRS, YFSETQ. V gave up 5 bases and J gave up 4 bases; unmatched junction bases: 9. Clones were read by immunoSEQ multiplex PCR, and TCRdb kept only the in-frame ones, dropping some. This sample yields about 88,000 clones, of which approximately 75% are seen a single time; roughly an eighth belongs to the top ten. About this clone itself: The target antigen is unknown.

Patients with chemo-refractory metastatic non-small-cell lung cancer received focal radiation plus CTLA-4 blockade with ipilimumab. Study outcomes and limitations: Expansion in blood of tumor-derived TCR clones was seen after radiotherapy plus ipilimumab. Interferon-beta and early blood T cell clone dynamics reportedly predicted response best.

The chain recombines TRBV5-1 with TRBJ2-1; 7 bases agree with TRBD2. The source of this sequence is a human donor with non-small cell lung cancer that progressed on radiotherapy plus ipilimumab. Sequences were derived from peripheral blood, sampled from a patient treated with radiotherapy plus ipilimumab. The chain's CDR3 is CASSPGTTVYNEQFF. CDR3 DNA sequence: TGCGCCAGCAGTCCCGGGACTACCGTTTACAATGAGCAGTTCTTC.